The present T cell receptor (beta chain) was sequenced within a study of regulatory T cells in long-lasting Graves disease. The authors built TCR beta libraries using iRepertoire HTBI primers and Arm-PCR of CDR3 regions. TCRdb analysed the multiplex PCR reads with MiXCR anew, one entry per CDR3 protein. The table shows 560,000 or so distinct CDR3 sequences, with 15% to 20% occurring only once. The germline V gene encodes CDR1 SEHNR and CDR2 FQNEAQ (reference sequence). The ends lost 5 bases at V and 2 bases at J; junction bases unmatched: 6. The CDR3 is made up of 15 amino acids. The time point here: newly diagnosed GD, antithyroid drugs for less than 3 months. From PBMCs, RNA was extracted and then used to make the TCR library. American Thyroid Association guidelines defined how Graves' disease was diagnosed. Patients came through an endocrinology department, and that department was in Xi'an, China.

These sequences were also reported in another study, on T cells in Graves' hyperthyroidism and ophthalmopathy.

This clonotype originated in a man between 18 and 29 years old with Graves disease. This chain links TRBV7-9 with TRBJ2-3, with TRBD1 identical over 8 bases. Material: peripheral blood mononuclear cells (PBMCs), obtained at new diagnosis, from a patient treated with antithyroid drugs. CDR3 amino acids: CASSPRDRITDTQYF. In nucleotides, the CDR3 is TGTGCCAGCAGCCCGCGGGACAGGATCACAGATACGCAGTATTTT.